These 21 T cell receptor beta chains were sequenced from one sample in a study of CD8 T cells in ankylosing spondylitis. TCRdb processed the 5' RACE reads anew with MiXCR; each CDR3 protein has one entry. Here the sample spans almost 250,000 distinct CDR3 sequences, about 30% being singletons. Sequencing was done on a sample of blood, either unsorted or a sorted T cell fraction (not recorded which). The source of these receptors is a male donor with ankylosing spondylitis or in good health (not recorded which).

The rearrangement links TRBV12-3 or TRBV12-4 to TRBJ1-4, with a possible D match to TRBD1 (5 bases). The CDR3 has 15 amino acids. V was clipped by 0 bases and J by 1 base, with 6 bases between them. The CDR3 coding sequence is TGTGCCAGCAGTTTAGCGGGGGGAACTAATGAAAAACTGTTTTTT. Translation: CASSLAGGTNEKLFF.

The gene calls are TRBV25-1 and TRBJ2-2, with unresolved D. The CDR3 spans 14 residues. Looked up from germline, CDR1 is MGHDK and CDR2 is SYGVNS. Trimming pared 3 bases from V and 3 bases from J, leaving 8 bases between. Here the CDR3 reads CASSDMGHTGELFF. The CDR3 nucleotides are TGTGCCAGCAGTGATATGGGCCACACCGGGGAGCTGTTTTTT.

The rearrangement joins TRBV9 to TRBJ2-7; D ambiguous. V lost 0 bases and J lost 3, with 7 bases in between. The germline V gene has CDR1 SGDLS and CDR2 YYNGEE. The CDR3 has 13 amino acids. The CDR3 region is CASSVAPLYEQYF. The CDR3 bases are TGTGCCAGCAGCGTAGCGCCCCTCTACGAGCAGTACTTC.

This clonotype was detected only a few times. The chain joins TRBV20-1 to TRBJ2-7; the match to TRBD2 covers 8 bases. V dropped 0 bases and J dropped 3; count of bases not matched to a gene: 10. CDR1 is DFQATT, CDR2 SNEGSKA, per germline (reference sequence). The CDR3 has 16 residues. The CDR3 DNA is TGCAGTGCTAGAGATACCAGACGAGCGGGGGTCTACGAGCAGTACTTC. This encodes CSARDTRRAGVYEQYF.

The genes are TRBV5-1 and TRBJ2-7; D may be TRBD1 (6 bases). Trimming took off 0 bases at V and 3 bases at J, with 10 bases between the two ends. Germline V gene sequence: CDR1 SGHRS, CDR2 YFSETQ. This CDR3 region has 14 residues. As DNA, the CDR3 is TGCGCCAGCAGCTTGGCCCCAGGGGACTACGAGCAGTACTTC. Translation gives CASSLAPGDYEQYF.

CDR3 nucleotides: TGCAGCGTTGAGGACCGGCTGGGGCACTACAATGAGCAGTTCTTC. Translating gives CSVEDRLGHYNEQFF. The chain links TRBV29-1 to TRBJ2-1; D perhaps matches TRBD1 (5 bases). This CDR3 region has 15 residues. Trimming removed 3 bases from V and 3 bases from J, with 15 bases in between. Germline V gives CDR1 SQVTM, CDR2 ANQGSEA.

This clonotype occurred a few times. As DNA, the CDR3 is TGTGCCAGCAGCTTGCTAGCGGGGGTTTTTGAGACCCAGTACTTC. This encodes CASSLLAGVFETQYF. This chain uses TRBV5-5 with TRBJ2-5; TRBD2 matches 10 bases. The CDR3 loop spans 15 amino acids. V lost 1 base, J lost 5 bases, and 5 bases stayed unmatched. The germline V gene encodes CDR1 SGHKS and CDR2 YYEKEE (reference sequence).

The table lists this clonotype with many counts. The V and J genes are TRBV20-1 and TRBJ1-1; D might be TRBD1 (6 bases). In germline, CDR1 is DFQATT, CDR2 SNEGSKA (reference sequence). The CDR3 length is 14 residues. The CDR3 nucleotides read TGCCACTTTCTGAGGACAGAAGCGAACACTGAAGCTTTCTTT. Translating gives CHFLRTEANTEAFF.

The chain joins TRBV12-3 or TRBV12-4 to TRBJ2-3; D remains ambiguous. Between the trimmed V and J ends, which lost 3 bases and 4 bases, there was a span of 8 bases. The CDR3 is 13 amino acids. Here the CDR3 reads CASSFMEADTQYF. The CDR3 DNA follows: TGTGCCAGCAGTTTCATGGAAGCAGATACGCAGTATTTT.

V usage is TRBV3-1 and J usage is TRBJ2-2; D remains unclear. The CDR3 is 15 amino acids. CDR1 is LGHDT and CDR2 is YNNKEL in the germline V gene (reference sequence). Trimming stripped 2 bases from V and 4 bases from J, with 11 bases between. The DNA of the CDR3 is TGTGCCAGCAGCCAATCAACGGGCTCCACCGGGGAGCTGTTTTTT. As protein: CASSQSTGSTGELFF.

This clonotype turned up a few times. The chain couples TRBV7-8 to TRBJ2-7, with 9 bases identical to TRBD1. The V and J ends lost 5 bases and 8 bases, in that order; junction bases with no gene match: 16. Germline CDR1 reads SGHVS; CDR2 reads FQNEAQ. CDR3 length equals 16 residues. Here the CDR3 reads CASSPRRDREIHQQYF. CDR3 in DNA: TGTGCCAGCAGCCCCCGCCGGGACAGGGAAATCCACCAGCAGTACTTC.

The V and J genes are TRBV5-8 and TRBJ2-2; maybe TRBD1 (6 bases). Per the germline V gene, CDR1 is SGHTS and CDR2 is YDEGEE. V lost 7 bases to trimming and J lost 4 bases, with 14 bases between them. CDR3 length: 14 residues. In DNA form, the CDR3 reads TGTGCCAGCCACGACAGGATTCTCACCGGGGAGCTGTTTTTT. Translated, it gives CASHDRILTGELFF.

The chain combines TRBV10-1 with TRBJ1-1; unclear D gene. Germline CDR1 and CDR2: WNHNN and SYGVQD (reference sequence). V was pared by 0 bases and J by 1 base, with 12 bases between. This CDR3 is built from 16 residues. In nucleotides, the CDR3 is TGCGCCAGCAGTGAGTCGAATGCCCTACCGAACACTGAAGCTTTCTTT. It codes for CASSESNALPNTEAFF.

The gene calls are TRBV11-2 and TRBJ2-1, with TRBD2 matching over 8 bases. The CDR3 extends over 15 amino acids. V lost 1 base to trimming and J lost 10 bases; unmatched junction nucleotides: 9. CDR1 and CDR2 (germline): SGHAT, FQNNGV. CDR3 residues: CASSLVTGGSREQFF. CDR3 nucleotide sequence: TGTGCCAGCAGCTTAGTGACGGGGGGGTCTCGAGAGCAGTTCTTC.

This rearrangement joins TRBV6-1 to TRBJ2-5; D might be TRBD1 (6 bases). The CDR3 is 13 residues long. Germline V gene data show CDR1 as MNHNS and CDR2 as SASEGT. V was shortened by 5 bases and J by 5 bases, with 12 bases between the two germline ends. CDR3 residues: CASSRTEWETQYF. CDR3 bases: TGTGCCAGCAGTAGGACAGAGTGGGAGACCCAGTACTTC.

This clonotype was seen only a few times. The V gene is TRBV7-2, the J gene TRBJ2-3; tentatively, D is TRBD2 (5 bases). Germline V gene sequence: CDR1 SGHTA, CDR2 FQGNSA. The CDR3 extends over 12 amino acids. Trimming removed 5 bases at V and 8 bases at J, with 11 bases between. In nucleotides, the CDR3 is TGTGCCAGCAGCCCGTACCGGGGTACGCAGTATTTT. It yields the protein CASSPYRGTQYF.

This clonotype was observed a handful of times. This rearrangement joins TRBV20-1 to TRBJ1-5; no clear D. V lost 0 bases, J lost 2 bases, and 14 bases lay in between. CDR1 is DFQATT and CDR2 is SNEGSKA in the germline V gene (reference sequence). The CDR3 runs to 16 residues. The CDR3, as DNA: TGCAGTGCTAGAGATATGGGGAGGCGGCGCAATCAGCCCCAGCATTTT. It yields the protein CSARDMGRRRNQPQHF.

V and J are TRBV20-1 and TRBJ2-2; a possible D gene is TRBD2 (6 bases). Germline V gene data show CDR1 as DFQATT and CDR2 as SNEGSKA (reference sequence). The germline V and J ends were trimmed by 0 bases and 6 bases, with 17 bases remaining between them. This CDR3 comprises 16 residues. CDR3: CSARDYRDGTPGELFF. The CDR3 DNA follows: TGCAGTGCTAGAGACTATCGGGACGGGACTCCCGGGGAGCTGTTTTTT.

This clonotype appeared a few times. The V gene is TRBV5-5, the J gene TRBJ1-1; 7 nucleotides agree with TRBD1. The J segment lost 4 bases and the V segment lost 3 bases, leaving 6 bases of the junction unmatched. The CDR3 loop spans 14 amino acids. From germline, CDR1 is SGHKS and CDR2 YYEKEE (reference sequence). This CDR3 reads CASSSQGGTTEAFF. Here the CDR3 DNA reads TGTGCCAGCAGCTCTCAGGGGGGGACCACTGAAGCTTTCTTT.

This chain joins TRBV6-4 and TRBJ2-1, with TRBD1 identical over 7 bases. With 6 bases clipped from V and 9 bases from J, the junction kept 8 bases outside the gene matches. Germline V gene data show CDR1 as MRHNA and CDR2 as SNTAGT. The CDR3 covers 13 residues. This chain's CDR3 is CASSDRDGGEQFF. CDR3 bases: TGTGCCAGCAGCGACAGGGATGGGGGTGAGCAGTTCTTC.

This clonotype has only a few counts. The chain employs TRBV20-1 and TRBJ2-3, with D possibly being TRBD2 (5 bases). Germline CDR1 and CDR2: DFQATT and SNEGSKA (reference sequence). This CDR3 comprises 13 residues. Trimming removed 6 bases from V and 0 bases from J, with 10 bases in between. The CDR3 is CSATWTSTDTQYF. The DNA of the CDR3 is TGCAGTGCCACCTGGACTAGCACAGATACGCAGTATTTT.